The 2 T cell receptor beta chains reported below all come from one sample, sequenced in a study of human T cells and chemical hapten exposure. As for time point: patch test 1, 2 weeks after DPC sensitization. Treatment meaning: therapeutic diphenylcyclopropenone sensitization with weekly scalp DPC. TCRdb processed the RACE reads anew with MiXCR; each CDR3 protein has one entry. The table has 80,000 to 95,000 distinct CDR3 sequences, around a tenth seen once; the top ten hold roughly 4.2%. The sample was whole blood, taken in connection with sensitization to the hapten diphenylcyclopropenone (DPC). The receptors come from a woman in her fifties or sixties with alopecia areata. Some clones in this sample may be carry-over from other donors' samples.

This clonotype was recorded many times. The chain couples TRBV7-9 to TRBJ1-6; D not certain. This CDR3 region has 14 residues. V lost 5 bases to trimming and J lost 9 bases, with 14 bases between them. Germline V gives CDR1 SEHNR, CDR2 FQNEAQ (reference sequence). The CDR3 here is CASSHSTGSSPLHF. In DNA, the CDR3 is TGTGCCAGCAGCCACTCGACGGGGAGTTCACCCCTCCACTTT.

The rearrangement uses TRBV7-9 and TRBJ2-1, with D uncertain. V was shortened by 3 bases and J by 5 bases, with 8 bases between the two germline ends. Germline V gene data show CDR1 as SEHNR and CDR2 as FQNEAQ (reference sequence). This CDR3 is built from 13 residues. CDR3 loop: CASSFDSHNEQFF. The CDR3 coding sequence is TGTGCCAGCAGCTTCGACTCTCACAATGAGCAGTTCTTC.